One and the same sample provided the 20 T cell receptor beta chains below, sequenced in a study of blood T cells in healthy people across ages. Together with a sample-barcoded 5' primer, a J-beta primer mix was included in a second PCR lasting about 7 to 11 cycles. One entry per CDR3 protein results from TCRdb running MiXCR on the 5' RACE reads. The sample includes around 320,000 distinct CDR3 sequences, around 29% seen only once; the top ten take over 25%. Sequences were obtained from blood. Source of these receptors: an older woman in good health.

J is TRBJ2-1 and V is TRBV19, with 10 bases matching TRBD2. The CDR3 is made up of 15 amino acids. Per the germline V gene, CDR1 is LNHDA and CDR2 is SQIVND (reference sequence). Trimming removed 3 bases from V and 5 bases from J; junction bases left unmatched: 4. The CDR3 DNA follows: TGTGCCAGTAGTATCTGGCTAGCGGGAGACAATGAGCAGTTCTTC. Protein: CASSIWLAGDNEQFF.

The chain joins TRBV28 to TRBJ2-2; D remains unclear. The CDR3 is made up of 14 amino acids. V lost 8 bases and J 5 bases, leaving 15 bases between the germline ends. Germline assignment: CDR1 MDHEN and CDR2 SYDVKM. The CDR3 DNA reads TGTGCCAGCCGTTCGGGTGGATGGACCGGGGAGCTGTTTTTT. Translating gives CASRSGGWTGELFF.

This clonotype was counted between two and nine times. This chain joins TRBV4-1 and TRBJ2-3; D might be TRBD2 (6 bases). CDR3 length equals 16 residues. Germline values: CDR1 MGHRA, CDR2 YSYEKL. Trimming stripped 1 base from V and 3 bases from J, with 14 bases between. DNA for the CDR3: TGCGCCAGCAGCCAAGTATCAAACGGGAGAACAGATACGCAGTATTTT. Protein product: CASSQVSNGRTDTQYF.

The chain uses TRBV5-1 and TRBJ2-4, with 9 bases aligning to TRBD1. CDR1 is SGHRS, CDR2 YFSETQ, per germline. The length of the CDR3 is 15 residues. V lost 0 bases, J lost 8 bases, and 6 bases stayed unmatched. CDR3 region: CASSLAGQGRDIQYF. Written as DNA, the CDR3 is TGCGCCAGCAGCTTGGCAGGACAGGGGAGAGACATTCAGTACTTC.

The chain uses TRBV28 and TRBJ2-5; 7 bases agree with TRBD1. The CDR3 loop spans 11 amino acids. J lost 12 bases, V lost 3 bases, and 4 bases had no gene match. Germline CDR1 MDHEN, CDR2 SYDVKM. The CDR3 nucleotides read TGTGCCAGCAGTTTCTCGACAGGGAAGTACTTC. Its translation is CASSFSTGKYF.

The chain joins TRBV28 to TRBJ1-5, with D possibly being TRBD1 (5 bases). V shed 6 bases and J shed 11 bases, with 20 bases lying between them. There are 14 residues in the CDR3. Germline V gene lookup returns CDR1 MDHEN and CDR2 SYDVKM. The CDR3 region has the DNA TGTGCCAGCAGCCCGGGGGGTGTGATGAGGTCCCAGCATTTT. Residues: CASSPGGVMRSQHF.

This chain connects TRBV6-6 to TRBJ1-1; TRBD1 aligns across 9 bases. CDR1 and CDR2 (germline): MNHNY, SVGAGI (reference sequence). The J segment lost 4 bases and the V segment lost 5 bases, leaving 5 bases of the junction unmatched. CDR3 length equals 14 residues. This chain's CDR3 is CASSAGTGITEAFF. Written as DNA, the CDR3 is TGTGCCAGCAGTGCGGGGACAGGGATCACTGAAGCTTTCTTT.

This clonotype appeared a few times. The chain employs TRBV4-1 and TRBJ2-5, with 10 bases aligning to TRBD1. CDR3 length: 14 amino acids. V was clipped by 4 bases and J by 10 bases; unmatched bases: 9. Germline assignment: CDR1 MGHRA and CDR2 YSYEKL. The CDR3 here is CASSLRDRGYDQYF. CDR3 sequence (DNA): TGCGCCAGCAGCCTAAGGGACAGGGGCTACGACCAGTACTTC.

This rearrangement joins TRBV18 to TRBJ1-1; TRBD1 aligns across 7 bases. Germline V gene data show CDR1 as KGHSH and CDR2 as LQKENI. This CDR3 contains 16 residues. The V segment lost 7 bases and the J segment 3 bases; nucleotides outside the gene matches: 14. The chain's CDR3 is CASFRRLTGVDTEAFF. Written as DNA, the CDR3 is TGTGCCAGCTTCAGACGCCTCACAGGGGTTGACACTGAAGCTTTCTTT.

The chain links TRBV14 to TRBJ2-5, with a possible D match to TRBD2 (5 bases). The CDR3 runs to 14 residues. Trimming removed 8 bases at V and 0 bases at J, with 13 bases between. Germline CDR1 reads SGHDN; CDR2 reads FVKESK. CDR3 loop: CASGERGYQETQYF. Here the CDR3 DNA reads TGTGCCAGCGGCGAAAGAGGGTACCAAGAGACCCAGTACTTC.

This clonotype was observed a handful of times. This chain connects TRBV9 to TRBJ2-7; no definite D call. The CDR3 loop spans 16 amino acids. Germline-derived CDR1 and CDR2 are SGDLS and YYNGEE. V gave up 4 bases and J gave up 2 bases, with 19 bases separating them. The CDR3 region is CASSPTGSGTTYEQYF. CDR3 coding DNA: TGTGCCAGCAGCCCGACTGGCTCCGGAACCACCTACGAGCAGTACTTC.

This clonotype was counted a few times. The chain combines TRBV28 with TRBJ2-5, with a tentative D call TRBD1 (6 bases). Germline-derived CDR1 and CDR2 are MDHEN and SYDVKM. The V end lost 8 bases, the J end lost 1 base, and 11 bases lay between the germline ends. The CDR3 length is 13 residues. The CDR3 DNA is TGTGCCAGCTTAAAGGGGGTCCAAGAGACCCAGTACTTC. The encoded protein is CASLKGVQETQYF.

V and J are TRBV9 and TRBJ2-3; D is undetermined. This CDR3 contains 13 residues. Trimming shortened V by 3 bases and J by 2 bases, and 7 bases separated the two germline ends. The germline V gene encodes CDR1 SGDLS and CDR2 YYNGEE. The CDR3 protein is CASSAPDTDTQYF. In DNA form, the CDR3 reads TGTGCCAGCAGCGCCCCGGACACAGATACGCAGTATTTT.

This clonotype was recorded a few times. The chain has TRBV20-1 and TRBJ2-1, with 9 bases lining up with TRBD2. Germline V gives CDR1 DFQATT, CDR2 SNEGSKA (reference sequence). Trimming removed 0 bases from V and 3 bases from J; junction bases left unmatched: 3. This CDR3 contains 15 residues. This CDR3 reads CSARDPSGDYNEQFF. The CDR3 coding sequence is TGCAGTGCTAGAGACCCTAGCGGGGACTACAATGAGCAGTTCTTC.

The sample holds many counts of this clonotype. The CDR3 protein is CASGDSGANVLTF. As DNA, the CDR3 is TGTGCCAGTGGAGACTCTGGGGCCAACGTCCTGACTTTC. The V gene is TRBV7-9, the J gene TRBJ2-6; D is unresolved. The CDR3 runs to 13 residues. CDR1 is SEHNR, CDR2 FQNEAQ, per germline (reference sequence). V lost 9 bases and J lost 0, with 6 bases in between.

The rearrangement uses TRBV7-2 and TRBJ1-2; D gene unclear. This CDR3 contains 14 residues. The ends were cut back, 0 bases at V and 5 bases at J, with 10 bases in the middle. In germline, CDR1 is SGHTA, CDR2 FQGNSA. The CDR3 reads CASSLAIVGYGYTF. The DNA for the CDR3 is TGTGCCAGCAGCTTAGCAATAGTAGGATATGGCTACACCTTC.

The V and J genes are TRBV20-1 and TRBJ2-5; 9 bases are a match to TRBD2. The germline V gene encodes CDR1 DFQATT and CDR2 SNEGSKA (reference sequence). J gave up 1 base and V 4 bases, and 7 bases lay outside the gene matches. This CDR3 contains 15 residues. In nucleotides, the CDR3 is TGCAGTGCTAATCGCGGGGGGGAACTCCAAGAGACCCAGTACTTC. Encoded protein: CSANRGGELQETQYF.

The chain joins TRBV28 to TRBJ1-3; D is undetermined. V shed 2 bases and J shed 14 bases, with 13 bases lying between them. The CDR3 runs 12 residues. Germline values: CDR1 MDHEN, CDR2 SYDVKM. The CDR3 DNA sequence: TGTGCCAGCAGTTTAGAAGGACTGGATTTATATTTT. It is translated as CASSLEGLDLYF.

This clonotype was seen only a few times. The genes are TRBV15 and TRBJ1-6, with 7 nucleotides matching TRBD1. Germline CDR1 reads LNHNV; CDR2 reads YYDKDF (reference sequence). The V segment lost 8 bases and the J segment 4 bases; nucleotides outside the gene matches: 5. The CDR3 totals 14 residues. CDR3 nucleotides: TGTGCCACCCAACAACAGGGGTATAATTCACCCCTCCACTTT. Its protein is CATQQQGYNSPLHF.

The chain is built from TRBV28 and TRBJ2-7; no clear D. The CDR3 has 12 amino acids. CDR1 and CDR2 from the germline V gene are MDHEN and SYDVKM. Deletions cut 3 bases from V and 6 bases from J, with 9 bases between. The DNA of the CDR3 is TGTGCCAGCAGTTTGGCCGGTCTCGAGCAGTACTTC. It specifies CASSLAGLEQYF.